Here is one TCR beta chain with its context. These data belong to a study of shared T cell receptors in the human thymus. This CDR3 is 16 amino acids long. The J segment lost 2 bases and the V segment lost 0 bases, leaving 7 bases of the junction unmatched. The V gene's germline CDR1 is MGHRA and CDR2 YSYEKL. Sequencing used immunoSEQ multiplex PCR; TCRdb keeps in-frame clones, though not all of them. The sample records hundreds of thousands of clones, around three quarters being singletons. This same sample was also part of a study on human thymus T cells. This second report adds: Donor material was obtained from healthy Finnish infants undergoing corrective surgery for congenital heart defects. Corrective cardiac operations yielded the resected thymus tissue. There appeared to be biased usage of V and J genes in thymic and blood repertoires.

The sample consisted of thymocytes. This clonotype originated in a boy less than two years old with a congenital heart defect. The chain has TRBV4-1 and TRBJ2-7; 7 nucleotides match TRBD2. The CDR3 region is CASSQDGLTSAYEQYF. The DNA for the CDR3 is TGCGCCAGCAGCCAAGACGGCCTAACTAGCGCCTACGAGCAGTACTTC.